This T cell receptor beta chain was recorded in a study of T cell responses to AZD1222 COVID-19 vaccine. Findings and limits, study-wide: Only after the peak T cell response were repertoires sampled. The donors showed a predominance of white British ancestry and of females, with possible underestimation of clonal diversity.

Trimming cost V 3 bases and J 0 bases; bases outside gene matches: 10. Germline assignment: CDR1 SGHRS and CDR2 YFSETQ. The CDR3 spans 17 residues. This table comes from immunoSEQ multiplex PCR, and its TCRdb copy is limited to in-frame clones, with some not included. The sample table includes over 130,000 clones. To note about this clone: Its target is unknown.

The chain couples TRBV5-1 to TRBJ2-7, with 9 bases identical to TRBD1. This sequence was found in an adult in good health. The sequencing sample was made of peripheral blood. The CDR3 bases are TGCGCCAGCAGCTATGGATTCGGGACAGGGAGCTCCTACGAGCAGTACTTC. Encoded protein: CASSYGFGTGSSYEQYF. The full variable domain, in which reference TRBV5-1 and TRBJ2-7 provide the parts outside the CDR3, is KAGVTQTPRYLIKTRGQQVTLSCSPISGHRSVSWYQQTPGQGLQFLFEYFSETQRNKGNFPGRFSGRQFSNSRSEMNVSTLELGDSALYLCASSYGFGTGSSYEQYFGPGTRLTVT.